Each of the 14 T cell receptor beta chains below was sequenced from the same sample in a study of T cells in Graves' hyperthyroidism and ophthalmopathy. TCR beta CDR3 sequences were amplified from RNA transcripts. A first-round RT-PCR of the TCR CDR3 used the HTBI primer set. TCRdb recomputed calls from the multiplex PCR reads with MiXCR, one row per CDR3 protein. The sample consists of some 250,000 distinct CDR3 sequences, 15% of them appearing once. The sample consisted of blood. These receptor sequences come from a woman aged 45-59 years with Graves' hyperthyroidism that later progressed to Graves' ophthalmopathy.

In its sample, this clonotype was seen many times. The chain recombines TRBV27 with TRBJ1-2, with D uncertain. The CDR3 sequence is 15 residues long. Germline CDR1 MNHEY, CDR2 SMNVEV (reference sequence). The V gene lost 4 bases and the J gene lost 8 bases, with 20 bases spanning the gap. Here the CDR3 DNA reads TGTGCCAGCAGTTCAGCAGTAGCACCCCGGTGGGGCTACACCTTC. Translating it yields CASSSAVAPRWGYTF.

This clonotype was detected many times. The chain recombines TRBV3-1 with TRBJ2-5; the D is unclear. V lost 4 bases and J 1 base, leaving 7 bases between the germline ends. CDR1 LGHDT and CDR2 YNNKEL come from the germline V gene (reference sequence). The length of the CDR3 is 13 residues. CDR3 amino acids: CASSPSFQETQYF. The DNA for the CDR3 is TGTGCCAGCAGCCCCAGTTTCCAAGAGACCCAGTACTTC.

Of note for this clonotype: This sequence may be a read error, since a much larger clone differs from it by one base. In this CDR3 the conserved last residue, phenylalanine or tryptophan, is missing, so a read error is likely. This rearrangement joins TRBV28 to TRBJ2-5; no firm D call. V shed 7 bases and J shed 5 bases, with 11 bases lying between them. The CDR3 runs to 12 residues. Germline values: CDR1 MDHEN, CDR2 SYDVKM. CDR3 residues: CASNSVGETQYL. DNA of the CDR3: TGTGCCAGCAACAGTGTCGGCGAGACCCAGTACCTC.

This clonotype was picked up many times. This chain connects TRBV28 to TRBJ1-3; D unresolved. CDR1 and CDR2 from the germline V gene are MDHEN and SYDVKM. The V gene lost 5 bases and the J gene lost 0 bases, with 5 bases spanning the gap. CDR3 length: 13 residues. This CDR3 reads CASSQYSGNTIYF. The CDR3 region has the DNA TGTGCCAGCAGTCAGTACTCTGGAAACACCATATATTTT.

This clonotype has ten or more counts. The genes are TRBV6-1 and TRBJ1-2; 8 bases align to TRBD1. V was clipped by 8 bases and J by 3 bases; unmatched bases: 5. Germline assignment: CDR1 MNHNS and CDR2 SASEGT. The CDR3 has 13 amino acids. CDR3: CASRRGQDYGYTF. The DNA of the CDR3 is TGTGCCAGCCGCAGGGGGCAAGACTATGGCTACACCTTC.

The gene calls are TRBV10-2 and TRBJ2-2, with 10 bases that match TRBD2. Germline CDR1 reads WSHSY; CDR2 reads SAAADI. The CDR3 spans 14 residues. V lost 6 bases, J lost 7 bases, and 5 bases stayed unmatched. The CDR3, as DNA: TGCGCCAGCAGGCCAGCGGGAGGGATCGGGGAGCTGTTTTTT. Residues: CASRPAGGIGELFF.

This clonotype has at least ten counts. V gene TRBV28 combines with J gene TRBJ1-5, with unresolved D. V was trimmed by 0 bases and J by 0 bases, leaving 9 bases between them. The CDR3 is 16 amino acids. Per the germline V gene, CDR1 is MDHEN and CDR2 is SYDVKM. CDR3 bases: TGTGCCAGCAGTTTATGGCTGGGGTATAGCAATCAGCCCCAGCATTTT. It codes for CASSLWLGYSNQPQHF.

This clonotype was counted at least ten times. DNA of the CDR3: TGTGCCAGCAGTTTGGGAGCGGGAGAATACGAGCAGTACTTC. Its protein is CASSLGAGEYEQYF. The rearrangement links TRBV12-3 or TRBV12-4 to TRBJ2-7; 8 nucleotides align to TRBD2. The length of the CDR3 is 14 residues. The ends lost 3 bases at V and 4 bases at J; junction bases unmatched: 5.

This clonotype was seen repeatedly, ten times or more. The genes are TRBV19 and TRBJ2-1; D is perhaps TRBD2 (5 bases). The V gene lost 7 bases and the J gene lost 4 bases, with 17 bases spanning the gap. Germline values: CDR1 LNHDA, CDR2 SQIVND (reference sequence). The length of the CDR3 is 15 residues. CDR3 nucleotide sequence: TGTGCCAGTACCAAGGGATACGGGATTTACAATGAGCAGTTCTTC. Amino acids: CASTKGYGIYNEQFF.

In its sample, this clonotype was seen many times. The V gene is TRBV10-2, the J gene TRBJ2-1; TRBD2 agrees at 13 bases. Germline V lookup: CDR1 WSHSY, CDR2 SAAADI. The CDR3 consists of 16 residues. The V and J ends lost 4 bases and 5 bases, in that order; junction bases with no gene match: 5. CDR3 in amino acids: CASSAPGLAGHNEQFF. The DNA of the CDR3 is TGCGCCAGCAGTGCCCCGGGACTAGCGGGACACAATGAGCAGTTCTTC.

This clonotype was observed many times. V gene TRBV27 combines with J gene TRBJ1-5; 11 bases are shared with TRBD1. The CDR3 has 16 residues. From germline, CDR1 is MNHEY and CDR2 SMNVEV (reference sequence). Trimming took 5 bases from V and 1 from J; bases not matched to a gene: 4. CDR3 amino acids: CASSPGTGGSNQPQHF. Here the CDR3 DNA reads TGTGCCAGCAGTCCGGGGACAGGGGGAAGCAATCAGCCCCAGCATTTT.

Concerning this clonotype: A much larger clone differs from this one at a single base, so this may be a read error. The rearrangement links TRBV29-1 to TRBJ2-7, with TRBD2 matching over 13 bases. The V and J ends lost 6 bases and 5 bases, in that order; junction bases with no gene match: 1. The CDR3 sequence is 12 residues long. The V gene's germline CDR1 is SQVTM and CDR2 ANQGSEA. As DNA, the CDR3 is TGCAGCGTACTAGCGGGAGGGCACGAGCAGTACTTC. Its protein product is CSVLAGGHEQYF.

This clonotype came up many times. The chain uses TRBV18 and TRBJ2-5; 8 nucleotides line up with TRBD1. J lost 2 bases, V lost 5 bases, and 4 bases had no gene match. The CDR3 is 14 residues long. Germline loops: CDR1 KGHSH, CDR2 LQKENI. The CDR3 DNA reads TGTGCCAGCTCATCCGGGACAGGACAAGAGACCCAGTACTTC. Protein sequence: CASSSGTGQETQYF.

The V call is TRBV7-2, the J call TRBJ2-3, with D perhaps matching TRBD1 (5 bases). Per germline, CDR1 SGHTA and CDR2 FQGNSA. V was pared by 0 bases and J by 2 bases, with 12 bases between. This CDR3 has 16 amino acids. CDR3 residues: CASSLAVGAATDTQYF. The CDR3 DNA follows: TGTGCCAGCAGCTTAGCAGTTGGGGCAGCCACAGATACGCAGTATTTT.